The 30 T cell receptor beta chains in this list originate from one sample, sequenced in a study of T-cell memory formation after mild COVID-19. From the 5' RACE reads, TCRdb called clonotypes with MiXCR, one entry per CDR3 protein. The data contain 350,000 or so distinct CDR3 sequences, over 10% of them seen just once; the ten biggest clones take up about 22%. Material for sequencing was PBMCs or a T cell subset sorted from them (not recorded which). These receptors were obtained from a man aged 18 to 35 who had mild COVID-19 (a few samples of this study predate the infection). Cell type and time point are not known.

This chain connects TRBV5-6 to TRBJ2-7; D may be TRBD1 (6 bases). Germline V lookup: CDR1 SGHDT, CDR2 YYEEEE. V dropped 4 bases and J dropped 5 bases, with 10 bases sitting between them. The CDR3 is made up of 12 amino acids. The CDR3 is CASSQGHNEQYF. The CDR3 DNA is TGTGCCAGCAGCCAGGGGCACAACGAGCAGTACTTC.

The V gene is TRBV7-2, the J gene TRBJ1-5, with 9 bases identical to TRBD1. The V segment lost 4 bases and the J segment 5 bases; nucleotides outside the gene matches: 6. The CDR3 sequence is 15 residues long. Germline V CDR1 and CDR2: SGHTA, FQGNSA. The CDR3, as DNA: TGTGCCAGCAGCTCCGGGACAGGGCGAGATCAGCCCCAGCATTTT. This encodes CASSSGTGRDQPQHF.

This chain uses TRBV7-9 with TRBJ2-7; TRBD2 agrees at 9 bases. Germline V gene data show CDR1 as SEHNR and CDR2 as FQNEAQ (reference sequence). V lost 5 bases, J lost 5 bases, and 4 bases stayed unmatched. This CDR3 contains 13 residues. The CDR3 loop is CASSRSGGDEQYF. In DNA form, the CDR3 reads TGTGCCAGCAGCCGTAGCGGGGGCGACGAGCAGTACTTC. The whole variable domain, remainder taken from reference TRBV7-9 and TRBJ2-7, is DTGVSQNPRHKITKRGQNVTFRCDPISEHNRLYWYRQTLGQGPEFLTYFQNEAQLEKSRLLSDRFSAERPKGSFSTLEIQRTEQGDSAMYLCASSRSGGDEQYFGPGTRLTVT.

In its sample, this clonotype was seen many times. V gene TRBV10-3 combines with J gene TRBJ2-1, with TRBD2 identical over 7 bases. The CDR3 spans 12 residues. CDR1 and CDR2 (germline): ENHRY, SYGVKD. Losses at the gene ends were 11 bases for V and 7 bases for J; bases not matched to a gene: 8. The CDR3 coding sequence is TGTGCCGCCCGGGGGGATTGGAATGAGCAGTTCTTC. This translates into CAARGDWNEQFF.

The chain links TRBV9 to TRBJ2-5; 16 bases align to TRBD2. This CDR3 is built from 17 residues. V gave up 0 bases and J gave up 4 bases; unmatched junction bases: 3. The germline CDR1 and CDR2 sequences are SGDLS and YYNGEE. CDR3 region: CASSVGGTSGGGETQYF. As DNA, the CDR3 is TGTGCCAGCAGCGTAGGAGGGACTAGCGGGGGGGGAGAGACCCAGTACTTC.

Comments on this clonotype: A read error may explain this, as a much larger clone is one base away. The gene calls are TRBV5-1 and TRBJ2-7; D not resolved. The CDR3 length is 11 residues. V was pared by 2 bases and J by 5 bases, with 5 bases between. In germline, CDR1 is SGHRS, CDR2 YFSETQ. For the CDR3, the DNA is TGCGCCAGCAGCTTCGCGGACGAGCAGTACTTC. This translates into CASSFADEQYF.

The CDR3 DNA reads TGCAGTGCTAGTCCCAGGAGCTACAATGAGCAGTTCTTC. Protein: CSASPRSYNEQFF. This chain uses TRBV20-1 with TRBJ2-1; D is ambiguous. Germline V gives CDR1 DFQATT, CDR2 SNEGSKA (reference sequence). V was pared by 3 bases and J by 3 bases, with 9 bases between. The CDR3 runs 13 residues.

The chain links TRBV4-3 to TRBJ1-1; D unresolved. The CDR3 is made up of 14 amino acids. Germline V gene lookup returns CDR1 LGHNA and CDR2 YSLEER. The V end was cut by 1 base, the J end by 3 bases, with 9 bases between. DNA of the CDR3: TGCGCCAGCAGCCAAGCCAAGGCCGACACTGAAGCTTTCTTT. Encoded protein: CASSQAKADTEAFF.

The genes are TRBV5-5 and TRBJ1-2; TRBD1 is a possible D gene (5 bases). The CDR3 is made up of 13 amino acids. The germline V and J ends were trimmed by 4 bases and 3 bases, with 10 bases remaining between them. Germline-derived CDR1 and CDR2 are SGHKS and YYEKEE (reference sequence). The CDR3 nucleotides read TGTGCCAGCAGCCCAGCGGGGGACTATGGCTACACCTTC. This codes for CASSPAGDYGYTF.

The table lists this clonotype with many counts. The genes are TRBV5-1 and TRBJ2-7; D possibly matches TRBD1 or TRBD2 (5 bases each). The CDR3 has 16 residues. The V end was cut by 0 bases, the J end by 2 bases, with 15 bases between. From germline, CDR1 is SGHRS and CDR2 YFSETQ. CDR3 coding DNA: TGCGCCAGCAGCTTGGGTGAAGAGAGGGGTCCCTACGAGCAGTACGTC. Its protein is CASSLGEERGPYEQYV.

The V and J genes are TRBV7-3 and TRBJ2-3, with 8 nucleotides matching TRBD2. Per the germline V gene, CDR1 is SGHTA and CDR2 is FQGTGA. The CDR3 is 17 residues long. With 5 bases clipped from V and 1 base from J, the junction kept 11 bases outside the gene matches. The CDR3 here is CASSPATGSGGTDTQYF. The CDR3, as DNA: TGTGCCAGCAGCCCTGCGACGGGTAGCGGGGGCACAGATACGCAGTATTTT.

The chain is built from TRBV7-6 and TRBJ1-1; 9 bases are a match to TRBD1. J gave up 5 bases and V 3 bases, and 7 bases lay outside the gene matches. Germline CDR1 SGHVS, CDR2 FNYEAQ. CDR3 size: 15 residues. The CDR3 sequence: CASSFPTGGITEAFF. CDR3 in DNA: TGTGCCAGCAGCTTCCCGACAGGGGGGATAACTGAAGCTTTCTTT.

This chain links TRBV14 with TRBJ2-3, with D possibly called TRBD1 or TRBD2 (6 bases each). The CDR3 covers 17 residues. The germline V and J ends were trimmed by 4 bases and 6 bases, with 23 bases remaining between them. In germline, CDR1 is SGHDN, CDR2 FVKESK. CDR3 nucleotide sequence: TGTGCCAGCAGCCCGCGGGATCTGGGCAGAAGGGGGGATACGCAGTATTTT. This sequence encodes CASSPRDLGRRGDTQYF.

This clonotype was recorded at least ten times. This chain joins TRBV23-1 and TRBJ2-7; 7 nucleotides match TRBD1. TRBV23-1 is assigned to the ORF class and has an uncertain function. The CDR3 is made up of 22 amino acids. J was trimmed by 7 bases and V by 0 bases; bases with no gene match: 30. CDR3 protein: CASSQSYLPQGGPEDRLEEQYF. The CDR3 nucleotides are TGCGCCAGCAGTCAATCTTATTTGCCCCAAGGGGGACCCGAGGACAGGTTGGAAGAGCAGTACTTC.

This chain links TRBV18 with TRBJ2-3; perhaps TRBD2 as D (5 bases). This CDR3 is built from 14 residues. Germline V gives CDR1 KGHSH, CDR2 LQKENI. V shed 8 bases and J shed 6 bases, with 18 bases lying between them. The CDR3 loop reads CASAISGRSDTQYF. DNA of the CDR3: TGTGCCAGCGCAATAAGCGGCCGCTCGGATACGCAGTATTTT.

A few counts support this clonotype. The chain recombines TRBV12-3 or TRBV12-4 with TRBJ2-5, with TRBD1 matching 8 bases. V was clipped by 3 bases and J by 3 bases; unmatched bases: 9. The CDR3 consists of 16 residues. The CDR3 bases are TGTGCCAGCAGTTTCTCCTGGACAGGGATAAAAGAGACCCAGTACTTC. It is translated as CASSFSWTGIKETQYF.

This clonotype was counted a few times. The chain uses TRBV11-2 and TRBJ2-2; 13 bases are a match to TRBD2. The junction had 4 bases not matched to a gene; V was cut back by 5 bases and J by 4 bases. The CDR3 has 16 amino acids. Germline V CDR1 and CDR2: SGHAT, FQNNGV. CDR3 amino acids: CASSLGTSGVTGELFF. CDR3 coding DNA: TGTGCCAGCAGCCTGGGGACTAGCGGGGTCACCGGGGAGCTGTTTTTT.

The V and J genes are TRBV14 and TRBJ1-1; D gene unclear. Trimming took off 0 bases at V and 1 base at J, with 6 bases between the two ends. The germline V gene encodes CDR1 SGHDN and CDR2 FVKESK. This CDR3 has 14 residues. The DNA for the CDR3 is TGTGCCAGCAGCCAAGAAACACAGAACACTGAAGCTTTCTTT. Residues: CASSQETQNTEAFF.

The chain couples TRBV2 to TRBJ1-1; D gene uncertain. Germline values: CDR1 SNHLY, CDR2 FYNNEI. The V and J ends lost 0 bases and 10 bases respectively, with 15 bases between them. The CDR3 is 14 residues long. CDR3 in amino acids: CASSEARRDFRAFF. The CDR3 DNA sequence: TGTGCCAGCAGTGAAGCGCGGAGAGACTTCAGAGCTTTCTTT.

As regards this clonotype: A much more abundant neighbour one base away suggests this may be a read error. The rearrangement joins TRBV7-9 to TRBJ1-5, with TRBD1 as a possible D gene (5 bases). There are 14 residues in the CDR3. The germline V gene has CDR1 SEHNR and CDR2 FQNEAQ (reference sequence). CDR3 sequence reads: CASRLEDTNQPQHF. The CDR3, as DNA: TGTGCCAGCAGATTAGAGGACACCAATCAGCCCCAGCATTTT.

The rearrangement links TRBV9 to TRBJ2-2; the D call may be TRBD1 or TRBD2 (5 bases each). The CDR3 spans 17 residues. Germline V gives CDR1 SGDLS, CDR2 YYNGEE. The germline V and J ends were trimmed by 2 bases and 0 bases, with 14 bases remaining between them. The CDR3 region has the DNA TGTGCCAGCAGCGTTGGGGCCGGGGCCTCGAACACCGGGGAGCTGTTTTTT. As protein: CASSVGAGASNTGELFF.

J is TRBJ2-3 and V is TRBV5-1; no clear D gene. The germline V gene has CDR1 SGHRS and CDR2 YFSETQ. V lost 3 bases and J 0 bases, leaving 11 bases between the germline ends. The CDR3 consists of 15 residues. In DNA form, the CDR3 reads TGCGCCAGCAGCTGGGATCGACCTAGCACAGATACGCAGTATTTT. Residues: CASSWDRPSTDTQYF.

The rearrangement uses TRBV27 and TRBJ2-3, with unresolved D. Germline V gives CDR1 MNHEY, CDR2 SMNVEV (reference sequence). The V gene lost 10 bases and the J gene lost 2 bases, with 22 bases spanning the gap. The CDR3 contains 16 residues. The CDR3 DNA is TGTGCCATACCCGATACCAGCAAGGCGCACACAGATACGCAGTATTTT. This translates into CAIPDTSKAHTDTQYF.

This clonotype has a handful of counts. The V and J genes are TRBV20-1 and TRBJ1-2; D unresolved. V lost 3 bases to trimming and J lost 7 bases, with 24 bases between them. Germline V lookup: CDR1 DFQATT, CDR2 SNEGSKA (reference sequence). This CDR3 spans 16 amino acids. The CDR3 loop is CSASKGSTLSKGGYTF. The CDR3 region has the DNA TGCAGTGCTAGTAAAGGGTCAACCTTGTCGAAGGGTGGCTACACCTTC.

The chain uses TRBV2 and TRBJ1-4; possibly TRBD1 for D (5 bases). V was trimmed by 6 bases and J by 7 bases, leaving 15 bases between them. Germline V lookup: CDR1 SNHLY, CDR2 FYNNEI. CDR3 length equals 14 residues. The CDR3 is CASRPHPGAEKLFF. The CDR3 bases are TGTGCCAGCAGGCCCCATCCCGGGGCTGAAAAACTGTTTTTT.

The CDR3 sequence is CASSVGVPTDTQYF. The CDR3 nucleotides read TGTGCCAGCAGCGTAGGGGTGCCTACAGATACGCAGTATTTT. The chain links TRBV9 to TRBJ2-3; the D is unclear. Germline assignment: CDR1 SGDLS and CDR2 YYNGEE. The length of the CDR3 is 14 residues. V was cut by 0 bases and J by 3 bases, with 8 bases left in between.

In its sample, this clonotype was seen many times. The chain recombines TRBV30 with TRBJ2-1, with D possibly matching TRBD1 (6 bases). Looked up from germline, CDR1 is GTSNPN and CDR2 is SVGIG (reference sequence). Trimming took off 2 bases at V and 8 bases at J, with 13 bases between the two ends. This CDR3 contains 13 residues. The CDR3 nucleotides read TGTGCCTGGAGTACCACAGGGATCTATGAGCAGTTCTTC. Amino acid sequence: CAWSTTGIYEQFF.

This clonotype has just a few counts. The chain joins TRBV10-3 to TRBJ1-4; D may be TRBD1 (6 bases). The CDR3 contains 15 residues. The ends were cut back, 5 bases at V and 8 bases at J, with 18 bases in the middle. Germline V CDR1 and CDR2: ENHRY, SYGVKD. Here the CDR3 reads CAISLTGGGGEKLFF. In DNA form, the CDR3 reads TGTGCCATCAGTCTCACCGGGGGCGGAGGGGAAAAACTGTTTTTT.

This clonotype was seen at least ten times. The chain uses TRBV12-3 or TRBV12-4 and TRBJ1-2; D is uncertain. CDR3 length: 15 amino acids. Trimming removed 6 bases from V and 1 base from J, with 15 bases in between. CDR3 DNA: TGTGCCAGCAGCATACGGGCCTGGGGTAACTATGGCTACACCTTC. Protein: CASSIRAWGNYGYTF.

This clonotype was detected a few times. The rearrangement uses TRBV4-3 and TRBJ2-1; D may correspond to TRBD1 or TRBD2 (5 bases each). CDR1 and CDR2 from the germline V gene are LGHNA and YSLEER. V lost 0 bases, J lost 2 bases, and 14 bases lay in between. The CDR3 has 17 amino acids. The CDR3 DNA reads as TGCGCCAGCAGCCAAGATCCTCAGTGGGGACCCTACAATGAGCAGTTCTTC. Translation: CASSQDPQWGPYNEQFF.